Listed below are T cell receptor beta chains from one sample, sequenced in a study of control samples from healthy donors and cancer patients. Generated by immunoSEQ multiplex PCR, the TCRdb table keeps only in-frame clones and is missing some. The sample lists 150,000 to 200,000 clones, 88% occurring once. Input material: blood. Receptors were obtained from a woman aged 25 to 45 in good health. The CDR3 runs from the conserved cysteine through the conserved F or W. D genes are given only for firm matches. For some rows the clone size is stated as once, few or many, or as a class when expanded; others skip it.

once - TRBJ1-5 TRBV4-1 CASSQDRAQPQHF TGCGCCAGCAGCCAAGACAGGGCTCAGCCCCAGCATTTT
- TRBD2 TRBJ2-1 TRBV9 CASSVGRGGPRYEQFF TGCGCCAGCAGCGTAGGACGGGGGGGGCCTAGGTATGAGCAGTTCTTC
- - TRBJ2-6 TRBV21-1 CASSITQGLWANVLTF TGTGCCAGCAGCATCACACAGGGGCTATGGGCCAACGTCCTGACTTTC
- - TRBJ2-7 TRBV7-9 CASSLAQGGLAEQYF TGTGCCAGCAGCCTCGCGCAGGGGGGTTTGGCCGAGCAGTACTTC
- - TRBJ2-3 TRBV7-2 CASSFRGGWSTDTQYF TGTGCCAGCAGCTTTCGAGGGGGGTGGAGCACAGATACGCAGTATTTT
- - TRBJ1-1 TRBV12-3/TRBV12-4 CASSLSLRRAFF TGTGCCAGCAGTTTGTCCCTCCGTCGAGCTTTCTTT
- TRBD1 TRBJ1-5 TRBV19 CASSIRGQGAGQPQHF TGTGCCAGTAGTATTCGAGGACAGGGGGCGGGTCAGCCCCAGCATTTT
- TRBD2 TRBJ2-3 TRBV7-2 CASSSTSGINTQYF TGTGCCAGCAGCTCCACTAGCGGGATTAATACGCAGTATTTT
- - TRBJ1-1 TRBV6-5 CASSPDGSEAFF TGTGCCAGCAGTCCGGACGGCTCAGAAGCTTTCTTT
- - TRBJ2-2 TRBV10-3 CAISDLGTNTGELFF TGTGCCATCAGTGACCTCGGGACGAACACCGGGGAGCTGTTTTTT
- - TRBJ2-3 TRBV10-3 CAISESQGEASDTQYF TGTGCCATCAGTGAGTCACAGGGCGAAGCTTCAGATACGCAGTATTTT
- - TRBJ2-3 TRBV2 CASSVSRLDKNAQYF TGTGCCAGCAGTGTATCTCGACTCGACAAAAACGCGCAGTATTTT
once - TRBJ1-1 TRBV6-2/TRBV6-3 CASSYSPGPNTEAFF TGTGCCAGCAGTTACTCCCCGGGCCCGAACACTGAAGCTTTCTTT
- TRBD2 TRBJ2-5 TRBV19 CASSIGTSGGVIQETQYF TGTGCCAGTAGTATAGGGACTAGCGGGGGGGTTATCCAAGAGACCCAGTACTTC
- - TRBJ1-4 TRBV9 CASSGPGRRGSEEKLFF TGTGCCAGCAGCGGTCCGGGACGGAGGGGATCGGAGGAAAAACTGTTTTTT
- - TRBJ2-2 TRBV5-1 CASSLLQNTGELFF TGCGCCAGCAGCTTGCTGCAGAACACCGGGGAGCTGTTTTTT
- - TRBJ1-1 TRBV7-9 CASSLGQIEAFF TGTGCCAGCAGCTTGGGCCAGATCGAAGCTTTCTTT
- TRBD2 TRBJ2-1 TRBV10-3 CANSLAGGGNEQFF TGTGCCAACTCCCTAGCGGGAGGGGGCAATGAGCAGTTCTTC
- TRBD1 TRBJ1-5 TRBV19 CASSETGWSYSNQPQHF TGTGCCAGTAGTGAGACAGGGTGGTCATATAGCAATCAGCCCCAGCATTTT
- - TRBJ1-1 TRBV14 CASSRQTRRIPEAFF TGTGCCAGCAGCCGTCAGACGAGGCGTATACCTGAAGCTTTCTTT
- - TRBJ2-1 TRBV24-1 CATRSSREPSYNEQFF TGTGCCACCAGATCCTCCCGGGAACCATCCTACAATGAGCAGTTCTTC
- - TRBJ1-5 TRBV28 CASSPSWGNQPQHF TGTGCCAGCAGTCCGTCTTGGGGCAATCAGCCCCAGCATTTT
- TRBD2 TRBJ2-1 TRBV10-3 CAISESGSSGTLKNEQFF TGTGCCATCAGTGAGTCCGGTTCTAGCGGGACTCTTAAGAATGAGCAGTTCTTC
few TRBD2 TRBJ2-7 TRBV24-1 CATSDPGASGVYEQYF TGTGCCACCAGTGACCCCGGGGCTAGCGGGGTCTACGAGCAGTACTTC
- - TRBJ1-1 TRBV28 CASSLSSNTEAFF TGTGCCAGCAGTTTAAGTTCTAACACTGAAGCTTTCTTT
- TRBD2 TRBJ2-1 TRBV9 CASSFTSGTHNEQFF TGTGCCAGCAGCTTCACTAGCGGGACCCACAATGAGCAGTTCTTC
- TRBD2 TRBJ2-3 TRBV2 CASRGGGPDTQYF TGTGCCAGCAGGGGGGGAGGGCCAGATACGCAGTATTTT
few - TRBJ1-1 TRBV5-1 CASSLGQTYTEAFF TGCGCCAGCAGCTTGGGACAGACTTACACTGAAGCTTTCTTT
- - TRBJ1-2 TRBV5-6 CASSLVGGSPNYGYTF TGTGCCAGCAGCTTGGTCGGGGGAAGTCCCAACTATGGCTACACCTTC
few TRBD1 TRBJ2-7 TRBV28 CASSLGGQGDEQYF TGTGCCAGCAGTTTAGGGGGACAGGGGGACGAGCAGTACTTC
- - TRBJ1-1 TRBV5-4 CASIKQGGGNTEAFF TGTGCCAGCATCAAACAGGGAGGTGGGAACACTGAAGCTTTCTTT
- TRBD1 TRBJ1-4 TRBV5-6 CASRGQHNEKLFF TGTGCCAGCAGGGGACAGCATAATGAAAAACTGTTTTTT
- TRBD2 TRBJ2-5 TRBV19 CASSTGLATQETQYF TGTGCCAGTAGCACGGGACTAGCGACACAAGAGACCCAGTACTTC
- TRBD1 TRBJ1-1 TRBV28 CASSGGQGGTEAFF TGTGCCAGCAGTGGGGGACAGGGCGGTACTGAAGCTTTCTTT
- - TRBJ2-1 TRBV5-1 CASSGGGQLNEQFF TGCGCCAGCAGCGGCGGGGGACAGTTAAATGAGCAGTTCTTC
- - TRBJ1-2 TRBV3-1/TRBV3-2 CASSQAGAGGYTF TGTGCCAGCAGCCAAGCTGGGGCTGGCGGCTACACCTTC
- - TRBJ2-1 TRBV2 CASKGGNNEQFF TGTGCCAGCAAGGGCGGGAACAATGAGCAGTTCTTC
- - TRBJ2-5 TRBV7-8 CASSLGAGPPGAQYF TGTGCCAGCAGCTTAGGGGCGGGGCCGCCAGGGGCCCAGTACTTC
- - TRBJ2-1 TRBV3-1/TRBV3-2 CASSQGAGEFF TGTGCCAGCAGCCAAGGAGCAGGGGAGTTCTTC
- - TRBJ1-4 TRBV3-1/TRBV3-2 CASSQVSGDNEKLFF TGTGCCAGCAGCCAAGTAAGCGGAGACAATGAAAAACTGTTTTTT
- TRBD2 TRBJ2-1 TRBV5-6 CASSLAGGFYNEQFF TGTGCCAGCAGCTTGGCGGGGGGGTTCTACAATGAGCAGTTCTTC
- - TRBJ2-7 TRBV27 CASSSPGETEQYF TGTGCCAGCAGTTCCCCGGGGGAAACCGAGCAGTACTTC
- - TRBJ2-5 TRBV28 CASSLVQTQYF TGTGCCAGCAGTTTGGTCCAGACCCAGTACTTC
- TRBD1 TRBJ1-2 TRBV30 CAWQGTGGNYYGYTF TGTGCCTGGCAGGGGACAGGGGGCAATTACTATGGCTACACCTTC
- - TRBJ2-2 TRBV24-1 CATSGRVGTGELFF TGTGCCACCAGTGGTAGGGTAGGAACCGGGGAGCTGTTTTTT
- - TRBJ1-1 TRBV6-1 CASSEGFHMNTEAFF TGTGCCAGCAGTGAAGGCTTTCACATGAACACTGAAGCTTTCTTT
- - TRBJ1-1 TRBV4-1 CASSQESSTEAFF TGCGCCAGCAGCCAAGAAAGCTCCACTGAAGCTTTCTTT
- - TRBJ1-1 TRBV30 CAWSLGAEAFF TGTGCCTGGAGTTTAGGGGCTGAAGCTTTCTTT
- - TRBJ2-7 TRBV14 CASSQELGATYEQYF TGTGCCAGCAGCCAAGAGCTCGGGGCAACCTACGAGCAGTACTTC
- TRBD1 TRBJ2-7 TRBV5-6 CASSFQGASEQYF TGTGCCAGCAGCTTTCAGGGGGCGAGCGAGCAGTACTTC
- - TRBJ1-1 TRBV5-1 CASSSDPGGTEAFF TGCGCCAGCAGCTCGGACCCGGGGGGTACTGAAGCTTTCTTT